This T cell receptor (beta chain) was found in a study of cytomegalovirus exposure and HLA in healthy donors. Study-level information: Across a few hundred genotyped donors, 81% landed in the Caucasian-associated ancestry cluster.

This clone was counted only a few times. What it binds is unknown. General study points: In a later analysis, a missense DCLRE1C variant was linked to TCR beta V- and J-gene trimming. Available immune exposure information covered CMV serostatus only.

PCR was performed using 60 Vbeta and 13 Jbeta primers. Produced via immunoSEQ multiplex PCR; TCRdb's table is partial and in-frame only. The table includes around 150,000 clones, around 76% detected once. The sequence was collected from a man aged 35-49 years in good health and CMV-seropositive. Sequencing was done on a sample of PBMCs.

CDR3 sequence reads: CASSLTINREAFF. Here the CDR3 DNA reads TGTGCCAGCAGCTTAACCATCAACAGAGAAGCTTTCTTT. V usage is TRBV7-3 and J usage is TRBJ1-1; no clear D. The germline V and J ends were trimmed by 0 bases and 8 bases, with 10 bases remaining between them. Germline loops: CDR1 SGHTA, CDR2 FQGTGA. The CDR3 length is 13 residues.